This paragraph covers one T cell receptor beta chain sequence. These data come from a study of blood T cell repertoires in COVID-19. Clones were sequenced by immunoSEQ multiplex PCR, and TCRdb holds only the in-frame ones, with some missing. The table records more than 95,000 clones, about nine tenths of them present only once. This CDR3 is built from 15 residues. CDR1 and CDR2 from the germline V gene are SGHRS and YFSETQ. J lost 5 bases, V lost 4 bases, and 4 bases had no gene match. Sequenced: peripheral blood. This sequence was found in a man aged 50 or older with acute or convalescent COVID-19. The chain recombines TRBV5-1 with TRBJ2-2; 11 bases are shared with TRBD2. The CDR3 is CASSMGLADTGELFF. The DNA of the CDR3 is TGCGCCAGCAGCATGGGACTAGCGGATACCGGGGAGCTGTTTTTT.